The 9 T cell receptor beta chains below all came from one sample that was sequenced in a study of T cells in Graves' hyperthyroidism and ophthalmopathy. RNA transcripts were the template for amplifying TCR beta CDR3 regions. Researchers ran a first-round RT-PCR on the TCR CDR3 using the HTBI primer set. One entry per CDR3 protein, called by TCRdb with MiXCR from the multiplex PCR reads. The sample has 300,000 to 350,000 distinct CDR3 sequences, approximately 18% seen once; the top ten hold around 15%. What was sequenced was blood. The receptors originated from a middle-aged woman with Graves' ophthalmopathy.

This clonotype was counted a few times. The chain is built from TRBV3-1 and TRBJ1-1; unclear D gene. Germline CDR1 and CDR2: LGHDT and YNNKEL (reference sequence). Trimming pared 2 bases from V and 2 bases from J, leaving 6 bases between. This CDR3 spans 13 amino acids. DNA of the CDR3: TGTGCCAGCAGCCAAAAATCTAACACTGAAGCTTTCTTT. It translates to CASSQKSNTEAFF.

This clonotype was detected ten times or more. Here the CDR3 DNA reads TGCGCCAGCAGCTTGGGGGTGGGGATCACTGACACTGAAGCTTTCTTT. This codes for CASSLGVGITDTEAFF. V gene TRBV5-1 combines with J gene TRBJ1-1; D uncertain. V was cut by 0 bases and J by 3 bases, with 15 bases left in between. The CDR3 extends over 16 amino acids. Per germline, CDR1 SGHRS and CDR2 YFSETQ.

This clonotype was counted ten times or more. This chain links TRBV30 with TRBJ1-1, with TRBD1 identical over 7 bases. The CDR3 runs 12 residues. Per the germline V gene, CDR1 is GTSNPN and CDR2 is SVGIG (reference sequence). V was pared by 2 bases and J by 6 bases, with 3 bases of the junction left unmatched. This chain's CDR3 is CAWSPQGAEAFF. CDR3 nucleotides: TGTGCCTGGAGTCCCCAGGGGGCTGAAGCTTTCTTT.

This clonotype turned up a few times. This may arise from a read error, as a much more abundant clone is one base away. This chain links TRBV27 with TRBJ2-5; a possible D gene is TRBD2 (6 bases). CDR1 is MNHEY, CDR2 SMNVEV, per germline (reference sequence). Trimming took off 4 bases at V and 3 bases at J, with 12 bases between the two ends. The CDR3 spans 14 residues. The CDR3 region has the DNA TGTGCCAGCAGTTGTAAGGGGAGGAAAGAGACCCAGTACTTC. This translates into CASSCKGRKETQYF.

V and J are TRBV20-1 and TRBJ1-1; D not certain. Germline assignment: CDR1 DFQATT and CDR2 SNEGSKA (reference sequence). The CDR3 extends over 11 amino acids. V gave up 4 bases and J gave up 3 bases, with 6 bases separating them. The DNA for the CDR3 is TGCAGTGCTACGATTCACACTGAAGCTTTCTTT. Translated, it gives CSATIHTEAFF.

The V and J genes are TRBV20-1 and TRBJ2-7; the D is unclear. Germline V gene data show CDR1 as DFQATT and CDR2 as SNEGSKA (reference sequence). V was shortened by 3 bases and J by 0 bases, with 15 bases between the two germline ends. The CDR3 has 15 amino acids. The CDR3 region is CSARRMGDTSYEQYF. The CDR3 DNA reads as TGCAGTGCTAGGAGGATGGGTGACACCTCCTACGAGCAGTACTTC.

This clonotype appeared many times. V is TRBV5-1 and J is TRBJ2-2, with D tentatively TRBD1 (6 bases). This CDR3 has 17 residues. Trimming shortened V by 3 bases and J by 1 base, and 16 bases separated the two germline ends. Germline lookup yields CDR1 SGHRS and CDR2 YFSETQ. The CDR3 bases are TGCGCCAGCAGCTCATGGACAGCAAAACGGAACACCGGGGAGCTGTTTTTT. Translation: CASSSWTAKRNTGELFF. Using reference TRBV5-1 and TRBJ2-2 for the parts outside the CDR3, the full variable domain is KAGVTQTPRYLIKTRGQQVTLSCSPISGHRSVSWYQQTPGQGLQFLFEYFSETQRNKGNFPGRFSGRQFSNSRSEMNVSTLELGDSALYLCASSSWTAKRNTGELFFGEGSRLTVL.

The V call is TRBV7-2, the J call TRBJ2-7; D possibly corresponds to TRBD2 (6 bases). Trimming cost V 3 bases and J 6 bases, with 18 bases left between them. This CDR3 has 15 amino acids. The germline V gene encodes CDR1 SGHTA and CDR2 FQGNSA. CDR3 bases: TGTGCCAGCAGCTTCCTTTTTGCGGAGGGAGGCGAGCAGTACTTC. It encodes CASSFLFAEGGEQYF.

This clonotype showed up many times. The chain recombines TRBV12-3 or TRBV12-4 with TRBJ2-4; either TRBD1 or TRBD2 may supply D (5 bases each). Trimming removed 4 bases from V and 1 base from J, with 23 bases in between. The CDR3 runs to 19 residues. CDR3 nucleotides: TGTGCCAGCAGTTCGTCCCGGGACGGCGGTTGGAGGGCCAAAAACATTCAGTACTTC. Amino acid sequence: CASSSSRDGGWRAKNIQYF.